This T cell receptor beta chain appears in the sequencing data of a study of shared clonotypes between healthy human individuals. Notes on the study in general: Apart from blood, nothing was sampled; tissue repertoires likely differ. Roughly 5% was the fraction of naive CD4 clonotypes found shared across a few donors.

About this clone itself: Its cognate antigen is unknown. Other DNA sequences in the same sample also yield this CDR3.

Generated by immunoSEQ multiplex PCR, the TCRdb table keeps only in-frame clones and is missing some. Among some 2.3 million clones listed, more than 80% were seen once. This CDR3 is built from 15 residues. Germline values: CDR1 SGHRS, CDR2 YFSETQ. V shed 0 bases, J shed 6 bases, and the junction held 5 bases outside the gene matches. The TCR comes from a man younger than 30 in good health. Some clones in this sample may be carry-over from other donors' samples. This rearrangement joins TRBV5-1 to TRBJ2-1; 8 bases agree with TRBD2. The sequenced material came from naive CD4+ T cells from PBMCs. Subset denoted: CD45RA+ positively selected. CDR3 loop: CASSLGAGAGNEQFF. Written as DNA, the CDR3 is TGCGCCAGCAGCTTGGGAGCGGGAGCTGGCAATGAGCAGTTCTTC.